This T cell receptor beta chain was captured by sequencing in a study of shared clonotypes between healthy human individuals. TCRdb keeps only in-frame clones here, not all; method: immunoSEQ multiplex PCR. The table includes 600,000 to 800,000 clones, approximately 77% detected once. Germline loops: CDR1 MGHRA, CDR2 YSYEKL. V was pared by 1 base and J by 5 bases, with 14 bases between. This CDR3 is 15 amino acids long. Findings and limits, study-wide: Researchers sampled only blood; tissue repertoires likely differ.

Turning to this clone: Its antigen is unknown.

The sequenced sample consisted of memory CD4+ T cells sorted from blood. Subset: CD45RA-negative fraction. This rearrangement joins TRBV4-1 to TRBJ2-5; unclear D gene. This clonotype was obtained from a woman aged 30 to 39 in good health. The DNA of the CDR3 is TGCGCCAGCAGCCAAGTCGTAACCGAAGCGGAGACCCAGTACTTC. Amino acid sequence: CASSQVVTEAETQYF.